The TCR beta chain under discussion was sequenced for a study of T cell responses to AZD1222 COVID-19 vaccine. Whole-study results and caveats: Of spike-specific TCRs, nearly half reportedly target regions left unmutated in variants.

Assay used: immunoSEQ multiplex PCR; TCRdb lists only in-frame clones, some missing. The sample lists 65,000 to 70,000 clones; about 80% were seen once. Details on this clone: Its antigen is still unknown.

Sequencing used peripheral blood, obtained on day 0 of AZD1222 vaccination. The TCR sequence derives from an adult in good health.

The DNA of the CDR3 is TGCGCCAGCAGCGCTCTTGCGGGGGGGAACACTGAAGCTTTCTTT. Its translation: CASSALAGGNTEAFF. The chain is built from TRBV5-1 and TRBJ1-1; a possible D gene is TRBD1 (5 bases). This CDR3 is 15 amino acids long. The germline V and J ends were trimmed by 4 bases and 1 base, with 14 bases remaining between them. Germline V CDR1 and CDR2: SGHRS, YFSETQ. Filled out from reference TRBV5-1 and TRBJ1-1, the complete variable domain reads KAGVTQTPRYLIKTRGQQVTLSCSPISGHRSVSWYQQTPGQGLQFLFEYFSETQRNKGNFPGRFSGRQFSNSRSEMNVSTLELGDSALYLCASSALAGGNTEAFFGQGTRLTVV.